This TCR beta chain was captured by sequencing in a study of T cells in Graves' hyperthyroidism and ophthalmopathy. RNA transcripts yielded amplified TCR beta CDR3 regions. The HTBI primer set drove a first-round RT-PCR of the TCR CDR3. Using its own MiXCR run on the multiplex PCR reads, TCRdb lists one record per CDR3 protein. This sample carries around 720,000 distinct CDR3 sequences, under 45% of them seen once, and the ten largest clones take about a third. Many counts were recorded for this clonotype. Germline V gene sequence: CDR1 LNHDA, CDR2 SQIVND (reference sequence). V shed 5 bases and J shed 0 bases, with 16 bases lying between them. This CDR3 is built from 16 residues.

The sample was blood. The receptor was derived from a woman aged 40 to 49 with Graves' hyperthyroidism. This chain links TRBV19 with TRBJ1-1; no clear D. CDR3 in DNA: TGTGCCAGTAGTTTCGGGTTGCAGGCCCTGAACACTGAAGCTTTCTTT. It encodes CASSFGLQALNTEAFF.